This T cell receptor (beta chain) derives from a study of tumor and adjacent non-tumor tissue in lung cancer. Study-level background: Aged roughly 31 to 85 years, patients included fewer than 11 men and about 5 women with stage I to III disease.

Germline CDR1 is ENHRY and CDR2 is SYGVKD. There are 13 residues in the CDR3. V dropped 5 bases and J dropped 3; count of bases not matched to a gene: 3. The template was RNA from unsorted bulk tissue. More than 3 cm separated this lung sample from the edge of the tumor. The study's findings and limits: TCR diversity was significantly greater in tumor than normal lung tissue. Patients with more diverse tumor TCRs had worse survival. Top 100 clones took a larger repertoire share in normal lung.

Three rounds of nested PCR, following a modified ARM-PCR protocol, produced the TCRbeta library. Via MiXCR, TCRdb re-called the multiplex PCR reads, giving one row per CDR3 protein. The data hold nearly 50,000 distinct CDR3 sequences, with around 60% observed a single time. By sample fraction, this clonotype is medium-sized. Its specificity is unknown. The V call is TRBV10-3, the J call TRBJ1-2, with 7 bases matching TRBD1. This clonotype originated in a woman aged 70-85 years with non-small cell lung cancer. Sequencing was performed on distant non-tumor lung tissue. CDR3 coding DNA: TGTGCCATCAGTCCCGGGACAGACTATGGCTACACCTTC. Translation gives CAISPGTDYGYTF.